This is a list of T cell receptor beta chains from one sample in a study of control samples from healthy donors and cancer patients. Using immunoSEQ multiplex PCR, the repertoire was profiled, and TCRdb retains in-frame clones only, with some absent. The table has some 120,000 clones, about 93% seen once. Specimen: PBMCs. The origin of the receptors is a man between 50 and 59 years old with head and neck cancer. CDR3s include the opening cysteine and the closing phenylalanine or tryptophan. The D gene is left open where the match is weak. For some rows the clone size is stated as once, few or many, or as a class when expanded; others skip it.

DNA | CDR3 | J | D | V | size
TGTGCCACCAGTGACCCCATTAGAGGAAGGTCCGGGGAGCTGTTTTTT | CATSDPIRGRSGELFF | TRBJ2-2 | NA | TRBV24-1 | NA
TGTGCCAGCAGTAGACAGGGGGCATACAATGAGCAGTTCTTC | CASSRQGAYNEQFF | TRBJ2-1 | TRBD1 | TRBV6-5 | NA
TGTGCCAGCAGTTCCGGCGGGGGGGCCGCCTACGAGCAGTACTTC | CASSSGGGAAYEQYF | TRBJ2-7 | TRBD2 | TRBV7-2 | NA
TGTGCCAGCAGCTCATGGGGGCTAGGGACAGCTGAAGCTTTCTTT | CASSSWGLGTAEAFF | TRBJ1-1 | TRBD1 | TRBV11-2 | once
TGTGCCAGCAGTAGCCTAGCGGGGGAGCCCGGGGAGCTGTTTTTT | CASSSLAGEPGELFF | TRBJ2-2 | TRBD2 | TRBV6-2/TRBV6-3 | NA
TGTGCCACCAGCAGAGCTTATCCAGGAGCTAACACCGGGGAGCTGTTTTTT | CATSRAYPGANTGELFF | TRBJ2-2 | NA | TRBV15 | NA
TGTGCCAGCAGCTTAGGGGGACGCATGTGGGCTTTCTTT | CASSLGGRMWAFF | TRBJ1-1 | NA | TRBV7-2 | NA
TGTGCCAGCAGTTACTCGGCAAACTACGAGCAGTACTTC | CASSYSANYEQYF | TRBJ2-7 | NA | TRBV6-5 | NA
TGTGCCAGCAGCTTAGTAGCCCAGGCATACTCCTATAATTCACCCCTCCACTTT | CASSLVAQAYSYNSPLHF | TRBJ1-6 | NA | TRBV7-9 | NA
TGTGCCAGCAGCCACGTGAATGGGCCCCTCCACTTT | CASSHVNGPLHF | TRBJ1-6 | NA | TRBV3-1/TRBV3-2 | NA
TGTGCCAGCAGTGTTGTCGGCGACTATGGCTACACCTTC | CASSVVGDYGYTF | TRBJ1-2 | NA | TRBV2 | NA
TGTGCCAGCAGCACGCCGAAGGGGGAGTTCTTC | CASSTPKGEFF | TRBJ2-1 | NA | TRBV21-1 | NA
TGTGCCAGCAGCCTATTCAGCGGGTCAACTAATGAAAAACTGTTTTTT | CASSLFSGSTNEKLFF | TRBJ1-4 | NA | TRBV7-9 | NA
TGTGCCAGCAGCCGCCGGGAGGTGGGCGGGGAGCTGTTTTTT | CASSRREVGGELFF | TRBJ2-2 | TRBD2 | TRBV3-1/TRBV3-2 | NA